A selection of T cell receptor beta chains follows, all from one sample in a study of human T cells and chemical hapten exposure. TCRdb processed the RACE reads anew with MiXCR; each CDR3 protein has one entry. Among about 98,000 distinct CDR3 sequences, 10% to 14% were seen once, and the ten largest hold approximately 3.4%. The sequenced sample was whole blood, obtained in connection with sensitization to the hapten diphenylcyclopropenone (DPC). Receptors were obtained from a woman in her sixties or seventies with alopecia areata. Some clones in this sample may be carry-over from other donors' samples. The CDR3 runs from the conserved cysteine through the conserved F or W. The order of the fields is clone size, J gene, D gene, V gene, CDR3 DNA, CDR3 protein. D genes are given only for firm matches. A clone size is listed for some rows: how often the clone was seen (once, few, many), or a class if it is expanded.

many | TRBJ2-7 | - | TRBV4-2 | TGTGCCAGCAGCCAAGCCGACAGCGAGACCTACGAGCAGTACTTC | CASSQADSETYEQYF
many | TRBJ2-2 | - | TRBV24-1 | TGTGCCACCAGTGCGTCAGATCGCCGGGAGCTGTTTTTT | CATSASDRRELFF
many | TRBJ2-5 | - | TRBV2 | TGTGCCAGCAGTGAGGGCGGAGAGACCCAGTACTTC | CASSEGGETQYF
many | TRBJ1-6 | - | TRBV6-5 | TGTGCCAGCAGTTACGTGGAGTTAAATTCACCCCTCCACTTT | CASSYVELNSPLHF
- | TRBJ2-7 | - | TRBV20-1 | TGCAGTGCTAGAGTTCCGACAACCTCCTACGAGCAGTACTTC | CSARVPTTSYEQYF
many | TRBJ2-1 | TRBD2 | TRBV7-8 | TGTGCCAGCAGCTCAGGACTAGCGGGGATTGGCGAGCAGTTCTTC | CASSSGLAGIGEQFF
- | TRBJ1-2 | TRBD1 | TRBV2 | TGTGCCAGCAGGGGAAGCACAGGGGGAGGTGGCTACACCTTC | CASRGSTGGGGYTF
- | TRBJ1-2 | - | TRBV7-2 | TGTGCCAGCAGCTTATATCTTAGGGAGAACTATGGCTACACCTTC | CASSLYLRENYGYTF
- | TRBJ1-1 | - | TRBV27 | TGTGCCAGCAGTCCCTCCAGTGTTTTTAACACTGAAGCTTTCTTT | CASSPSSVFNTEAFF
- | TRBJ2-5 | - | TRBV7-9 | TGTGCCAGCATGGGGGGAGCGGGAGAGACCCAGTACTTC | CASMGGAGETQYF
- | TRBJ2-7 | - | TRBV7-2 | TGTGCCAGCTCGATAGCGGTTGGGGGCAGCTACGAGCAGTACTTC | CASSIAVGGSYEQYF
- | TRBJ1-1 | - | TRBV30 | TGTGCCTGGAGTGTACGTTTAAATGGTGAAGCTTTCTTT | CAWSVRLNGEAFF
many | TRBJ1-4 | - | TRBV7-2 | TGTGCCAGCAGCTTAGTGTTTAATGAAAATTTAGTGTTTTTT | CASSLVFNENLVFF
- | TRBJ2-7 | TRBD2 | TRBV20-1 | TGCAGTGCTTCCCCCGGACTAGCTTACGAGCAGTACTTC | CSASPGLAYEQYF
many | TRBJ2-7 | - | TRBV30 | TGTGCCTGGAGTGTACCTAACAGCTACTACGAGCAGTACTTC | CAWSVPNSYYEQYF
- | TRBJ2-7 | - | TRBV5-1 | TGCGCCAGCAGCCCGACCGGGTGGCCCCACGGCGAGCAGTACTTC | CASSPTGWPHGEQYF
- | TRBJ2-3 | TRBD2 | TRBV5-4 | TGTGCCAGCATCGGGGATAGCGGGGGTGGCACAGATACGCAGTATTTT | CASIGDSGGGTDTQYF
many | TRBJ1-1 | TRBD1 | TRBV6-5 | TGTGCCAGCAGTTCCTGGGGGACAGCGAACACTGAAGCTTTCTTT | CASSSWGTANTEAFF
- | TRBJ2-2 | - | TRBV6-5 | TGTGCCAGCAGTTACTCGGCAGGTCAGAACACCGGGGAGCTGTTTTTT | CASSYSAGQNTGELFF
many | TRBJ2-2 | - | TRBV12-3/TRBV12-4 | TGTGCCAGCAGTCTCCCTTGGGGGGAGCTGTTTTTT | CASSLPWGELFF
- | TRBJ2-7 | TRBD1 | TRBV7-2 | TGTGCCAGCAGCTTACTGGACAGGGGGCGCGCCCACGAGCAGTACTTC | CASSLLDRGRAHEQYF
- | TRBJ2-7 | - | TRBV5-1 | TGCGCCAGCAGCTTGGATGCGCGCTCCTACGAGCAGTACTTC | CASSLDARSYEQYF
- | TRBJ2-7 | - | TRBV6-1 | TGTGCCAGCAGTGAACGAGGGTTTTCCTACGAGCAGTACTTC | CASSERGFSYEQYF
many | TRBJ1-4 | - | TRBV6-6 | TGTGCCAGCACCCCAAATGAAAAACTGTTTTTT | CASTPNEKLFF
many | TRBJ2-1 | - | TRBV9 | TGTGCCAGCAGCGTAGTCAGTCAAAGCTACAATGAGCAGTTCTTC | CASSVVSQSYNEQFF
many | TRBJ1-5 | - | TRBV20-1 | TGCAGTGCTGGGGGCAGATACAATCAGCCCCAGCATTTT | CSAGGRYNQPQHF
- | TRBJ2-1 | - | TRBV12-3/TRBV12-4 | TGTGCCAGCAGTTTATCGGGCGGCCAAACAAATCGCTACGAGCAGTTCTTC | CASSLSGGQTNRYEQFF
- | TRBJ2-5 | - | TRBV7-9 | TGTGCCAGCAGCTTAGAGGAGAGCCAGTACTTC | CASSLEESQYF
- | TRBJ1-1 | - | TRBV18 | TGTGCCAGCTCACCGGCCGGTAATGGGGAGTTGGGGAACACTGAAGCTTTCTTT | CASSPAGNGELGNTEAFF
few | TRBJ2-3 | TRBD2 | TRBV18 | TGTGCCAGCTCACCGACTAGCGGTAGCACAGATACGCAGTATTTT | CASSPTSGSTDTQYF
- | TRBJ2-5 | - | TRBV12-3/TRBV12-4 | TGTGCCAGCACTCCTAGGGGCAGGGGCCGAGAGACCCAGTACTTC | CASTPRGRGRETQYF
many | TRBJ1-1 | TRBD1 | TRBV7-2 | TGTGCCAGCAGCTCAGGGGGCTCGAACACTGAAGCTTTCTTT | CASSSGGSNTEAFF
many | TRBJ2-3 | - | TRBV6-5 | TGTGCCAGCAGTTACACGCCACCGGATACGCAGTATTTT | CASSYTPPDTQYF